These T cell receptor beta chains were read from a single sample in a study of blood T cell repertoires in COVID-19. Sequenced by immunoSEQ multiplex PCR; TCRdb stores in-frame clones only, minus some. This sample has roughly 260,000 clones, with more than 75% found just once. The sample comprised peripheral blood. The receptors stem from a man aged 35 to 55 who had recovered from COVID-19. CDR3s include the opening cysteine and the closing phenylalanine or tryptophan. D genes are given only for firm matches. The size of a clone is reported for some rows only, either as once, few or many, or as a class for expanded clones.

TRBV7-9	.	.	TRBJ2-2	TGTGCCAGCAGCCTAGGGGTTACAGACACCGGGGAGCTGTTTTTT	CASSLGVTDTGELFF
TRBV6-5	few	TRBD1	TRBJ2-7	TGTGCCAGCAGTCGACAGGGCTTCAGGTACGAGCAGTACTTC	CASSRQGFRYEQYF
TRBV20-1	.	.	TRBJ2-7	TGCAGTGCTAGTTCGTCCGAGCAGTACTTC	CSASSSEQYF
TRBV6-6	.	TRBD2	TRBJ2-3	TGTGCCAGCAGTCCCCTTAGCGGGAGAACCACAGATACGCAGTATTTT	CASSPLSGRTTDTQYF
TRBV27	.	.	TRBJ2-1	TGTGCCAGCAGTGAAGGGGGTGAGCAGTTCTTC	CASSEGGEQFF
TRBV7-8	.	.	TRBJ1-1	TGTGCCAGCAGCGACCAAGGGGCGGGGGACACTGAAGCTTTCTTT	CASSDQGAGDTEAFF
TRBV6-1	.	.	TRBJ2-5	TGTGCCAGCAGTGAAGCCGGTTCTAGCCGCGAGACCCAGTACTTC	CASSEAGSSRETQYF
TRBV19	.	.	TRBJ2-1	TGTGCCAGTAACCTCCGGGACTCCAACGCTCGGCAGTTCTTC	CASNLRDSNARQFF
TRBV30	.	.	TRBJ2-7	TGTGCCTGGAGTGGGGGACAATACGAGCAGTACTTC	CAWSGGQYEQYF
TRBV7-2	.	TRBD2	TRBJ2-2	TGTGCCAGCAGCCGGACTAGCGGGGGCCTCACCGGGGAGCTGTTTTTT	CASSRTSGGLTGELFF
TRBV7-9	once	TRBD1	TRBJ1-5	TGTGCCAGCAGGGGACAGGGGGCCGATCAGCCCCAGCATTTT	CASRGQGADQPQHF
TRBV11-2	.	.	TRBJ2-1	TGTGCCAGCAGCTTAGATCGATACAAAAACAATGAGCAGTTCTTC	CASSLDRYKNNEQFF
TRBV5-1	.	.	TRBJ1-1	TGCGCCAGCAGCCAGGACACAGCGAACACTGAAGCTTTCTTT	CASSQDTANTEAFF
TRBV2	once	TRBD2	TRBJ2-3	TGTGCCAGCAGTATGAGCGGGAGCAGCACAGATACGCAGTATTTT	CASSMSGSSTDTQYF
TRBV10-3	.	TRBD1	TRBJ1-5	TGTGCCATCAGTGAGGACAGGGGGCTATTGGGTCAGCCCCAGCATTTT	CAISEDRGLLGQPQHF
TRBV6-2/TRBV6-3	.	TRBD2	TRBJ2-3	TGTGCCAGCAGTTACTCGATTTCGAGCGGGGTCCGCACAGATACGCAGTATTTT	CASSYSISSGVRTDTQYF
TRBV4-1	.	.	TRBJ1-1	TGCGCCAGCAGCCAAGATCGTTACAGACAGAACACTGAAGCTTTCTTT	CASSQDRYRQNTEAFF
TRBV27	.	.	TRBJ2-7	TGTGCCAGCAGTGAGTTGACAGGAGGCTCCTACGAGCAGTACTTC	CASSELTGGSYEQYF
TRBV2	few	.	TRBJ1-4	TGTGCCAGCAGTTTACGACAGGACAATGAAAAACTGTTTTTT	CASSLRQDNEKLFF
TRBV6-6	.	TRBD2	TRBJ2-3	TGTGCCAGCAGTTACTTTCTAGCGGGCTACACAGATACGCAGTATTTT	CASSYFLAGYTDTQYF
TRBV11-3	.	TRBD2	TRBJ2-1	TGTGCCAGCAGCCCCGGGACTAGCGGCCCTAATGAGCAGTTCTTC	CASSPGTSGPNEQFF
TRBV14	.	.	TRBJ2-7	TGTGCCAGCAGCCAAGATGCTGACAGGCGTTTGTACTTC	CASSQDADRRLYF
TRBV19	.	TRBD1	TRBJ1-1	TGTGCCAGTTCGACAGGGTGGGAAACTGAAGCTTTCTTT	CASSTGWETEAFF
TRBV6-2/TRBV6-3	.	TRBD2	TRBJ2-7	TGTGCCAGCAGTTCCGGACTAGCGGCGCTCTCCTACGAGCAGTACTTC	CASSSGLAALSYEQYF
TRBV24-1	.	TRBD2	TRBJ2-1	TGTGCCACCAGTGATACCCAGGGACTGGGGGGGTACAATGAGCAGTTCTTC	CATSDTQGLGGYNEQFF
TRBV11-2	few	.	TRBJ1-1	TGTGCCAGCTCCCCCCTGGGCCGTAGAGACACTGAAGCTTTCTTT	CASSPLGRRDTEAFF
TRBV7-3	once	.	TRBJ2-4	TGTGCCAGCAGCCCCAGGGTTTCCAAAAACATTCAGTACTTC	CASSPRVSKNIQYF
TRBV5-1	.	TRBD1	TRBJ2-1	TGCGCCAGCAGGGGGACAGGGTTCAATGAGCAGTTCTTC	CASRGTGFNEQFF
TRBV7-6	.	.	TRBJ2-3	TGTGCCAGCAGCCCAGGGGTGGCAGATACGCAGTATTTT	CASSPGVADTQYF
TRBV15	.	.	TRBJ1-1	TGTGCCACTCACCAGGGCCAGGGTTATATGAACACTGAAGCTTTCTTT	CATHQGQGYMNTEAFF
TRBV4-3	.	TRBD2	TRBJ2-3	TGCGCCAGCAGCCATTCACCGGGACTAGCGACAGATACGCAGTATTTT	CASSHSPGLATDTQYF
TRBV11-2	.	TRBD1	TRBJ1-1	TGTGCCAGCAGCGCGTACAGGGGGCGCGGCACTGAAGCTTTCTTT	CASSAYRGRGTEAFF
TRBV30	.	TRBD2	TRBJ2-3	TGTGCCTGGGGACTAGCCTACACAGATACGCAGTATTTT	CAWGLAYTDTQYF
TRBV6-5	.	TRBD2	TRBJ2-5	TGTGCCAGCAGTTACCAACTAGCGGGAGCAGAGACCCAGTACTTC	CASSYQLAGAETQYF
TRBV28	.	.	TRBJ1-2	TGTGCCAGCAGCAAAGGGGGGGGACACTATGGCTACACCTTC	CASSKGGGHYGYTF
TRBV9	few	TRBD1	TRBJ1-6	TGTGCCAGCAGCGCCGGACAGGGGAGGAATTCACCCCTCCACTTT	CASSAGQGRNSPLHF
TRBV5-6	.	TRBD2	TRBJ2-1	TGTGCCAGCAGCTTGGGGGTGACTAGCGCCAATGAGCAGTTCTTC	CASSLGVTSANEQFF